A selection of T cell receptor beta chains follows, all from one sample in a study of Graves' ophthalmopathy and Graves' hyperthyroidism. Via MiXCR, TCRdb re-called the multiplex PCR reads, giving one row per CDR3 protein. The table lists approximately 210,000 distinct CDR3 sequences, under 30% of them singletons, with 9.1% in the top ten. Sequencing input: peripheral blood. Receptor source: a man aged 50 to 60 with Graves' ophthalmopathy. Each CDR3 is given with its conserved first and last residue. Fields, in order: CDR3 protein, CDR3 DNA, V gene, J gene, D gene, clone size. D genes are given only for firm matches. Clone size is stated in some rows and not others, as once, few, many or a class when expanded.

CDR3aa: CASSFPGGGYEQYF
CDR3nt: TGTGCCAGCAGCTTCCCCGGGGGCGGCTACGAGCAGTACTTC
v_gene: TRBV11-2
j_gene: TRBJ2-7
d_gene: .
abundance: many

CDR3aa: CASTSPAFGYGYTF
CDR3nt: TGTGCCAGCACCTCCCCGGCATTTGGATATGGCTACACCTTC
v_gene: TRBV28
j_gene: TRBJ1-2
d_gene: .
abundance: .

CDR3aa: CSATDPNTEAFF
CDR3nt: TGCAGTGCTACAGACCCGAACACTGAAGCTTTCTTT
v_gene: TRBV20-1
j_gene: TRBJ1-1
d_gene: .
abundance: many

CDR3aa: CASSVGPSYEQYF
CDR3nt: TGTGCCAGCAGCGTCGGCCCCTCCTACGAGCAGTACTTC
v_gene: TRBV9
j_gene: TRBJ2-7
d_gene: .
abundance: many

CDR3aa: CASRPGQGDYGYTF
CDR3nt: TGTGCCAGCAGGCCGGGACAGGGGGACTATGGCTACACCTTC
v_gene: TRBV2
j_gene: TRBJ1-2
d_gene: TRBD1
abundance: many

CDR3aa: CATSSGPNYGYTF
CDR3nt: TGTGCCACAAGCTCGGGGCCCAACTATGGCTACACCTTC
v_gene: TRBV12-3/TRBV12-4
j_gene: TRBJ1-2
d_gene: .
abundance: .

CDR3aa: CASSQGLTGELFF
CDR3nt: TGTGCCAGTAGTCAGGGGTTAACCGGGGAGCTGTTTTTT
v_gene: TRBV19
j_gene: TRBJ2-2
d_gene: .
abundance: many

CDR3aa: CASSLAGGVYEQYF
CDR3nt: TGTGCCAGCAGCTTGGCGGGGGGTGTCTACGAGCAGTACTTC
v_gene: TRBV9
j_gene: TRBJ2-7
d_gene: TRBD2
abundance: many

CDR3aa: CASSLVSLYEQYF
CDR3nt: TGCGCCAGCAGCTTGGTGTCACTCTACGAGCAGTACTTC
v_gene: TRBV5-1
j_gene: TRBJ2-7
d_gene: .
abundance: many

CDR3aa: CASSLLGTSSGETQYF
CDR3nt: TGCGCCAGCAGCCTACTCGGGACTAGCAGCGGAGAGACCCAGTACTTC
v_gene: TRBV5-1
j_gene: TRBJ2-5
d_gene: TRBD2
abundance: .

CDR3aa: CSAPPDWESYEQYF
CDR3nt: TGCAGTGCCCCGCCCGACTGGGAATCCTACGAGCAGTACTTC
v_gene: TRBV20-1
j_gene: TRBJ2-7
d_gene: .
abundance: many

CDR3aa: CSVDIPGLTYNEQFF
CDR3nt: TGCAGCGTTGACATTCCGGGACTTACCTACAATGAGCAGTTCTTC
v_gene: TRBV29-1
j_gene: TRBJ2-1
d_gene: .
abundance: many

CDR3aa: CASSKGINYGYTF
CDR3nt: TGTGCCAGTAGTAAGGGGATAAACTATGGCTACACCTTC
v_gene: TRBV19
j_gene: TRBJ1-2
d_gene: .
abundance: .

CDR3aa: CASRDGSAGNTIYF
CDR3nt: TGTGCCAGCAGGGACGGTTCCGCTGGAAACACCATATATTTT
v_gene: TRBV6-1
j_gene: TRBJ1-3
d_gene: .
abundance: .

CDR3aa: CAISNPGTGDFETQYF
CDR3nt: TGTGCCATCAGTAATCCCGGGACAGGGGATTTCGAGACCCAGTACTTC
v_gene: TRBV10-3
j_gene: TRBJ2-5
d_gene: TRBD1
abundance: many

CDR3aa: CAWTTGTYGYTF
CDR3nt: TGTGCCTGGACTACAGGGACCTATGGCTACACCTTC
v_gene: TRBV30
j_gene: TRBJ1-2
d_gene: .
abundance: many